This entry lists 8 T cell receptor beta chains sequenced from one sample in a study of cytomegalovirus exposure and HLA in healthy donors. Primers for the PCR totalled 60 Vbeta and 13 Jbeta. The method was immunoSEQ multiplex PCR; TCRdb's version includes in-frame clones alone and lacks a portion of them. The table lists 150,000 to 200,000 clones, 70% to 85% of them singletons. Sequencing was performed on PBMCs. These receptor sequences come from a woman aged 25 to 45 in good health and CMV-seropositive.

This clone was recorded once. The chain uses TRBV5-5 and TRBJ2-5, with TRBD1 as a possible D gene (6 bases). The CDR3 totals 14 residues. Looked up from germline, CDR1 is SGHKS and CDR2 is YYEKEE (reference sequence). Trimming shortened V by 5 bases and J by 2 bases, and 13 bases separated the two germline ends. CDR3 DNA sequence: TGTGCCAGCAGAGGGCAGGGGCTTCAAGAGACCCAGTACTTC. Its protein is CASRGQGLQETQYF. Variable domain in full (rest from reference TRBV5-5 and TRBJ2-5): DAGVTQSPTHLIKTRGQQVTLRCSPISGHKSVSWYQQVLGQGPQFIFQYYEKEERGRGNFPDRFSARQFPNYSSELNVNALLLGDSALYLCASRGQGLQETQYFGPGTRLLVL.

This chain links TRBV2 with TRBJ1-6, with TRBD1 matching over 8 bases. CDR3 length equals 13 residues. The J segment lost 7 bases and the V segment lost 7 bases, leaving 3 bases of the junction unmatched. The germline gives CDR1 SNHLY, CDR2 FYNNEI. CDR3 loop: CASINRGNSPLHF. CDR3 nucleotide sequence: TGTGCCAGCATTAACAGGGGGAATTCACCCCTCCACTTT. Based on the CDR3 plus reference TRBV2 and TRBJ1-6, the full variable domain is EPEVTQTPSHQVTQMGQEVILRCVPISNHLYFYWYRQILGQKVEFLVSFYNNEISEKSEIFDDQFSVERPDGSNFTLKIRSTKLEDSAMYFCASINRGNSPLHFGNGTRLTVT.

J is TRBJ2-7 and V is TRBV29-1, with D maybe TRBD1 (5 bases). The germline V and J ends were trimmed by 7 bases and 4 bases, with 17 bases remaining between them. The CDR3 runs to 13 residues. The germline V gene encodes CDR1 SQVTM and CDR2 ANQGSEA. CDR3 region: CSALLGVGYEQYF. CDR3 nucleotide sequence: TGCAGCGCCCTATTAGGGGTTGGATACGAGCAGTACTTC.

This rearrangement joins TRBV27 to TRBJ1-5, with D possibly TRBD1 on 6 matching bases. The V and J ends lost 3 bases and 3 bases respectively, with 9 bases between them. Germline CDR1 MNHEY, CDR2 SMNVEV (reference sequence). This CDR3 comprises 14 residues. The CDR3 nucleotides are TGTGCCAGCAGTTTTTGGGGGCCCAATCAGCCCCAGCATTTT. Translation: CASSFWGPNQPQHF.

In its sample, this clone was seen once. The chain is built from TRBV6-1 and TRBJ1-2; D remains ambiguous. This CDR3 spans 14 amino acids. V shed 0 bases and J shed 7 bases, with 12 bases lying between them. Germline V gene data show CDR1 as MNHNS and CDR2 as SASEGT. The CDR3 coding sequence is TGTGCCAGCAGTGAAGCTCCCTACTATGGTGGCTACACCTTC. This encodes CASSEAPYYGGYTF.

The rearrangement joins TRBV7-2 to TRBJ2-5; 7 bases align to TRBD1. This CDR3 has 14 amino acids. Germline CDR1 SGHTA, CDR2 FQGNSA. Trimming took 3 bases from V and 4 from J; bases not matched to a gene: 5. DNA of the CDR3: TGTGCCAGCAGCTTCCGGACAGGCGGAGAGACCCAGTACTTC. This sequence encodes CASSFRTGGETQYF. The whole variable domain, filled in from reference TRBV7-2 and TRBJ2-5, reads GAGVSQSPSNKVTEKGKDVELRCDPISGHTALYWYRQSLGQGLEFLIYFQGNSAPDKSGLPSDRFSAERTGGSVSTLTIQRTQQEDSAVYLCASSFRTGGETQYFGPGTRLLVL.

Here the CDR3 DNA reads TGCGCCAGCAGCCAAGATCTGGCAGGGGGCGCGCGGGGCTACACCTTC. As protein: CASSQDLAGGARGYTF. The rearrangement links TRBV4-3 to TRBJ1-2; 8 bases are a match to TRBD1. This CDR3 contains 16 residues. Germline CDR1 is LGHNA and CDR2 is YSLEER. Unmatched junction bases numbered 11, after V lost 0 bases and J lost 8 bases.

The rearrangement joins TRBV29-1 to TRBJ2-5; possible D gene TRBD1, 5 bases. The CDR3 length is 13 residues. V was clipped by 2 bases and J by 2 bases, with 9 bases between them. Per the germline V gene, CDR1 is SQVTM and CDR2 is ANQGSEA. CDR3 in amino acids: CSVEWGWQETQYF. CDR3 nucleotide sequence: TGCAGCGTTGAATGGGGCTGGCAAGAGACCCAGTACTTC.